This T cell receptor (beta chain) was retrieved from a study of shared clonotypes between healthy human individuals. Method: immunoSEQ multiplex PCR; TCRdb's copy keeps in-frame clones and lacks some. Among about 2.3 million clones listed, just under 95% were seen once. The TCR originated in a man younger than 35 in good health. Some clones in this sample may be carry-over from other donors' samples. Sequenced input: naive CD4+ T cells from PBMCs. This sample's subset: CD45RA+ positively selected.

As DNA, the CDR3 is TGTGCCAGTAGTATCCCGGCTCGGGCCGACAGGGTTGGCTACACCTTC. Amino acids: CASSIPARADRVGYTF. J is TRBJ1-2 and V is TRBV19, with 7 nucleotides matching TRBD1. CDR1 is LNHDA, CDR2 SQIVND, per germline (reference sequence). There are 16 residues in the CDR3. The V gene end was trimmed by 3 bases and the J gene end by 7 bases; junction bases not matched to a gene: 14. The variable domain in full, with the rest retrieved from reference TRBV19 and TRBJ1-2, is DGGITQSPKYLFRKEGQNVTLSCEQNLNHDAMYWYRQDPGQGLRLIYYSQIVNDFQKGDIAEGYSVSREKKESFPLTVTSAQKNPTAFYLCASSIPARADRVGYTFGSGTRLTVV.